One and the same sample provided the 29 T cell receptor beta chains below, sequenced in a study of blood T cell repertoires in COVID-19. Measured with immunoSEQ multiplex PCR; TCRdb has only the in-frame clones, and not every one. The table includes some 270,000 clones, approximately 85% detected once. Material: PBMCs or T cells enriched from blood (not recorded which). These receptors were obtained from a woman in her forties or fifties who had been exposed to COVID-19.

J is TRBJ1-2 and V is TRBV5-1; D ambiguous. The CDR3 consists of 14 residues. The V end lost 0 bases, the J end lost 4 bases, and 10 bases lay between the germline ends. The V gene's germline CDR1 is SGHRS and CDR2 YFSETQ. The CDR3 bases are TGCGCCAGCAGCTTGGGAGGGAATGGCTATGGCTACACCTTC. Translating gives CASSLGGNGYGYTF.

The chain is built from TRBV5-4 and TRBJ2-3; 8 positions agree with TRBD2. Per germline, CDR1 SGHNT and CDR2 YYREEE (reference sequence). CDR3 size: 15 residues. Trimming took 0 bases from V and 3 from J; bases not matched to a gene: 3. CDR3 protein: CASSLGGGMTDTQYF. Written as DNA, the CDR3 is TGTGCCAGCAGCTTGGGCGGGGGGATGACAGATACGCAGTATTTT.

The chain links TRBV5-6 to TRBJ1-4; 9 nucleotides line up with TRBD1. The V gene's germline CDR1 is SGHDT and CDR2 YYEEEE. CDR3 size: 15 residues. The trim removed 4 bases at V and 8 bases at J, leaving 9 bases unmatched. The chain's CDR3 is CASSPPGTGNEKLFF. CDR3 DNA sequence: TGTGCCAGCAGCCCACCCGGGACAGGGAACGAAAAACTGTTTTTT.

The chain uses TRBV29-1 and TRBJ1-3; a weak D match, TRBD1 (5 bases). The germline V gene encodes CDR1 SQVTM and CDR2 ANQGSEA. Trimming cost V 6 bases and J 8 bases, with 11 bases left between them. CDR3 length: 11 amino acids. CDR3 region: CSVNLGDTIYF. Here the CDR3 DNA reads TGCAGCGTGAACCTAGGGGACACCATATATTTT.

This chain connects TRBV12-3 or TRBV12-4 to TRBJ1-5; D is unresolved. This CDR3 is 12 amino acids long. The V and J ends lost 2 bases and 12 bases respectively, with 11 bases between them. The CDR3 region is CASSLIGVIQHF. The DNA of the CDR3 is TGTGCCAGCAGTTTAATCGGGGTTATCCAGCATTTT.

The J gene is TRBJ2-7, the V gene TRBV28; 7 nucleotides agree with TRBD1. This CDR3 has 16 residues. Germline trimming cut 4 bases from V and 5 bases from J; bases unmatched to any gene: 14. The germline gives CDR1 MDHEN, CDR2 SYDVKM. The CDR3 DNA reads as TGTGCCAGCAGTTCTAGCCCGGGACAGAGGTATAACGAGCAGTACTTC. This translates into CASSSSPGQRYNEQYF.

The V call is TRBV9, the J call TRBJ2-7; the match to TRBD1 covers 7 bases. Trimming at V came to 3 bases and at J to 3 bases, leaving 9 bases not matched to a gene. The CDR3 loop spans 15 amino acids. Germline CDR1 and CDR2: SGDLS and YYNGEE. The CDR3 here is CASSAWDSPYYEQYF. The CDR3 DNA reads TGTGCCAGCAGCGCCTGGGACAGTCCTTACTACGAGCAGTACTTC. Full variable domain (rest looked up from reference TRBV9 and TRBJ2-7): DSGVTQTPKHLITATGQRVTLRCSPRSGDLSVYWYQQSLDQGLQFLIQYYNGEERAKGNILERFSAQQFPDLHSELNLSSLELGDSALYFCASSAWDSPYYEQYFGPGTRLTVT.

V gene TRBV12-3 or TRBV12-4 combines with J gene TRBJ1-1; D ambiguous. V was trimmed by 3 bases and J by 5 bases, leaving 10 bases between them. The CDR3 covers 13 residues. CDR3 region: CASSLYGGTEAFF. DNA of the CDR3: TGTGCCAGCAGTTTGTATGGCGGTACTGAAGCTTTCTTT.

CDR3 protein: CASSLGRLGSGTDTQYF. For the CDR3, the DNA is TGTGCCAGCAGCTTAGGACGACTAGGTTCGGGCACAGATACGCAGTATTTT. This chain uses TRBV11-2 with TRBJ2-3; D may be TRBD2 (6 bases). Between the trimmed V and J ends, which lost 1 base and 1 base, there was a span of 15 bases. The CDR3 loop spans 17 amino acids. CDR1 is SGHAT, CDR2 FQNNGV, per germline.

The rearrangement uses TRBV5-1 and TRBJ2-2; D may be TRBD1 (6 bases). Germline loops: CDR1 SGHRS, CDR2 YFSETQ. The germline V and J ends were trimmed by 3 bases and 1 base, with 13 bases remaining between them. There are 16 residues in the CDR3. CDR3 residues: CASSSPGALNTGELFF. The CDR3 region has the DNA TGCGCCAGCAGCTCACCAGGGGCCCTGAACACCGGGGAGCTGTTTTTT.

The chain carries TRBV12-3 or TRBV12-4 and TRBJ1-1; D gene ambiguous. Trimming removed 3 bases from V and 1 base from J, with 6 bases in between. This CDR3 is 13 amino acids long. CDR3 coding DNA: TGTGCCAGCAGTTTGAGTCGGAACACTGAAGCTTTCTTT. As protein: CASSLSRNTEAFF.

This rearrangement joins TRBV19 to TRBJ1-1; perhaps TRBD1 as D (5 bases). CDR3 length: 16 residues. With 3 bases removed from V and 1 base from J, the gap between germline ends came to 15 bases. Looked up from germline, CDR1 is LNHDA and CDR2 is SQIVND (reference sequence). The CDR3 here is CASSIRGFGANTEAFF. CDR3 nucleotide sequence: TGTGCCAGTAGTATTAGGGGATTCGGTGCGAACACTGAAGCTTTCTTT.

The sample holds a few counts of this clone. The rearrangement links TRBV14 to TRBJ1-1; perhaps TRBD1 as D (5 bases). CDR3 length: 13 residues. The germline gives CDR1 SGHDN, CDR2 FVKESK. With 1 base removed from V and 10 bases from J, the gap between germline ends came to 13 bases. DNA of the CDR3: TGTGCCAGCAGCCAAGTTGTCAGCGGGGGAGCTTTCTTT. Protein product: CASSQVVSGGAFF.

The rearrangement links TRBV7-2 to TRBJ1-4; 7 bases are shared with TRBD1. The CDR3 is made up of 14 amino acids. Germline-derived CDR1 and CDR2 are SGHTA and FQGNSA. Trimming took 6 bases from V and 8 from J; bases not matched to a gene: 9. CDR3 sequence (DNA): TGTGCCAGCAGTTCCGGGACAGTTGGAGAAAAACTGTTTTTT. Amino acid sequence: CASSSGTVGEKLFF.

The chain uses TRBV5-4 and TRBJ2-4, with 7 bases identical to TRBD2. Germline CDR1 is SGHNT and CDR2 is YYREEE (reference sequence). V was clipped by 0 bases and J by 2 bases; unmatched bases: 2. This CDR3 spans 15 amino acids. CDR3 region: CASSLERGTKNIQYF. CDR3 nucleotide sequence: TGTGCCAGCAGCTTGGAGCGGGGAACCAAAAACATTCAGTACTTC.

This sequence joins TRBV12-3 or TRBV12-4 and TRBJ1-2; D possibly corresponds to TRBD1 (5 bases). This CDR3 region has 13 residues. V lost 5 bases to trimming and J lost 8 bases, with 15 bases between them. In nucleotides, the CDR3 is TGTGCCAGCAGTGAAAAGGGGAGGGGAGGCTACACCTTC. Protein: CASSEKGRGGYTF.

This clone showed up just a few times. This rearrangement joins TRBV5-1 to TRBJ2-7, with a tentative D call TRBD2 (6 bases). The germline V gene has CDR1 SGHRS and CDR2 YFSETQ. This CDR3 comprises 14 residues. V was shortened by 5 bases and J by 2 bases, with 14 bases between the two germline ends. The CDR3 region is CASREGQGPYEQYF. CDR3 sequence (DNA): TGCGCCAGCAGGGAGGGGCAGGGACCCTACGAGCAGTACTTC.

The rearrangement joins TRBV2 to TRBJ1-6; 7 bases agree with TRBD1. The CDR3 spans 15 residues. In germline, CDR1 is SNHLY, CDR2 FYNNEI. V dropped 7 bases and J dropped 2; count of bases not matched to a gene: 5. CDR3 residues: CASTQDRAYNSPLHF. CDR3 coding DNA: TGTGCCAGCACACAAGACAGGGCCTATAATTCACCCCTCCACTTT.

This rearrangement joins TRBV7-2 to TRBJ1-6, with a tentative D call TRBD1 (5 bases). CDR1 SGHTA and CDR2 FQGNSA come from the germline V gene. The V gene lost 0 bases and the J gene lost 16 bases, with 22 bases spanning the gap. The CDR3 is made up of 16 amino acids. The CDR3 reads CASSLAYGQGPVLLHF. For the CDR3, the DNA is TGTGCCAGCAGCTTAGCGTACGGGCAGGGCCCTGTCCTACTCCACTTT.

Worth noting for this clone: The same CDR3 can be traced to other DNA sequences in this sample. The rearrangement joins TRBV6-4 to TRBJ2-1; possible D gene TRBD2, 6 bases. CDR1 MRHNA and CDR2 SNTAGT come from the germline V gene. This CDR3 region has 14 residues. V lost 4 bases and J lost 7, with 14 bases in between. The CDR3, as DNA: TGTGCCAGCAGTGTGGAGAGGGGAGGAAATGAGCAGTTCTTC. As protein: CASSVERGGNEQFF.

The J gene is TRBJ1-1, the V gene TRBV28; a weak D match, TRBD1 (5 bases). The CDR3 is 12 amino acids. Germline loops: CDR1 MDHEN, CDR2 SYDVKM. The V end lost 7 bases, the J end lost 6 bases, and 12 bases lay between the germline ends. The CDR3 nucleotides are TGTGCCAGCAACCACCAGGGTGCTGAAGCTTTCTTT. This codes for CASNHQGAEAFF.

The genes are TRBV6-1 and TRBJ2-3; the D gene is possibly TRBD1 (5 bases). This CDR3 is built from 17 residues. Germline V gene data show CDR1 as MNHNS and CDR2 as SASEGT. The V end lost 3 bases, the J end lost 6 bases, and 22 bases lay between the germline ends. CDR3 residues: CASSEEGQGFRADTQYF. CDR3 nucleotides: TGTGCCAGCAGTGAGGAAGGCCAGGGTTTTCGGGCGGATACGCAGTATTTT.

Of note for this clone: Relative to the germline gene, one junction end is altered; a read error may explain this. The gene calls are TRBV7-2 and TRBJ1-1; TRBD1 matches at 7 bases. Germline CDR1 reads SGHTA; CDR2 reads FQGNSA. CDR3 length: 15 residues. The CDR3 DNA reads as TGTGCCAGCAGCCTAGCAGGGGGGGCCCGCACTGAAGCTTTCTTT. Residues: CASSLAGGARTEAFF.

The chain combines TRBV19 with TRBJ2-2; D is perhaps TRBD1 (5 bases). This CDR3 is 13 amino acids long. The germline V and J ends were trimmed by 5 bases and 6 bases, with 10 bases remaining between them. The V gene's germline CDR1 is LNHDA and CDR2 SQIVND (reference sequence). CDR3: CASSFRVSGELFF. CDR3 nucleotides: TGTGCCAGTAGTTTCAGGGTGTCCGGGGAGCTGTTTTTT.

This chain uses TRBV6-4 with TRBJ1-5; 8 nucleotides agree with TRBD1. After removal of 9 bases from V and 1 base from J, the junction contained 5 bases not matched to a gene. This CDR3 spans 14 amino acids. CDR1 MRHNA and CDR2 SNTAGT come from the germline V gene. The CDR3 loop is CAREDRASNQPQHF. The CDR3 region has the DNA TGTGCCAGAGAGGACAGGGCGAGCAATCAGCCCCAGCATTTT.

The chain has TRBV5-1 and TRBJ2-3, with TRBD2 matching over 13 bases. Per the germline V gene, CDR1 is SGHRS and CDR2 is YFSETQ. This CDR3 contains 15 residues. After removal of 5 bases from V and 3 bases from J, the junction contained 3 bases not matched to a gene. The CDR3 sequence is CASRGTSGATDTQYF. CDR3 nucleotide sequence: TGCGCCAGCAGAGGGACTAGCGGGGCTACAGATACGCAGTATTTT.

The V and J genes are TRBV18 and TRBJ2-7, with TRBD2 matching over 7 bases. CDR3 length: 15 residues. Per germline, CDR1 KGHSH and CDR2 LQKENI. V lost 3 bases to trimming and J lost 0 bases; unmatched junction nucleotides: 5. In DNA form, the CDR3 reads TGTGCCAGCTCACCGGGGGGAGGGAGCTCCTACGAGCAGTACTTC. Translating it yields CASSPGGGSSYEQYF. Together with reference TRBV18 and TRBJ2-7, the CDR3 gives the full variable domain: NAGVMQNPRHLVRRRGQEARLRCSPMKGHSHVYWYRQLPEEGLKFMVYLQKENIIDESGMPKERFSAEFPKEGPSILRIQQVVRGDSAAYFCASSPGGGSSYEQYFGPGTRLTVT.

About this clone itself: Mismatch with germline at one junction end may stem from a read error. This chain connects TRBV2 to TRBJ1-5, with D unclear. The CDR3 totals 15 residues. Germline lookup yields CDR1 SNHLY and CDR2 FYNNEI. This chain's CDR3 is CASSEGLLRRQPQHF. DNA of the CDR3: TGTGCCAGCAGCGAAGGACTTCTAAGGAGGCAGCCCCAGCATTTT.

The chain couples TRBV7-3 to TRBJ2-2; 10 bases are shared with TRBD2. In germline, CDR1 is SGHTA, CDR2 FQGTGA. There are 20 residues in the CDR3. Germline trimming cut 1 base from V and 0 bases from J; bases unmatched to any gene: 11. CDR3 DNA sequence: TGTGCCAGCAGCTTAAAACCCAAACCTAGCGGGGGCTCGAACACCGGGGAGCTGTTTTTT. It encodes CASSLKPKPSGGSNTGELFF.